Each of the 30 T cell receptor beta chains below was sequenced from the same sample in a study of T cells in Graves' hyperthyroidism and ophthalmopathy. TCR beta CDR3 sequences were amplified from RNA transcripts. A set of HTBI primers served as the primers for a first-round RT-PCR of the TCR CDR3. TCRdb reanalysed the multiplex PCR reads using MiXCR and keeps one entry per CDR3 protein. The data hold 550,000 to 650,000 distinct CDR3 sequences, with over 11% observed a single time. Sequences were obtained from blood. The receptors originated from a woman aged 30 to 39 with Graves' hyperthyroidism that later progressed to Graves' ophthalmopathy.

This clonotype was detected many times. CDR3 loop: CASSAQGSYEQYF. Here the CDR3 DNA reads TGTGCCAGTAGTGCCCAGGGCTCCTACGAGCAGTACTTC. The V call is TRBV19, the J call TRBJ2-7; the D gene is possibly TRBD1 (5 bases). CDR3 length: 13 residues. With 5 bases removed from V and 0 bases from J, the gap between germline ends came to 8 bases. Germline assignment: CDR1 LNHDA and CDR2 SQIVND (reference sequence). Combining the CDR3 with reference TRBV19 and TRBJ2-7 gives the whole variable domain DGGITQSPKYLFRKEGQNVTLSCEQNLNHDAMYWYRQDPGQGLRLIYYSQIVNDFQKGDIAEGYSVSREKKESFPLTVTSAQKNPTAFYLCASSAQGSYEQYFGPGTRLTVT.

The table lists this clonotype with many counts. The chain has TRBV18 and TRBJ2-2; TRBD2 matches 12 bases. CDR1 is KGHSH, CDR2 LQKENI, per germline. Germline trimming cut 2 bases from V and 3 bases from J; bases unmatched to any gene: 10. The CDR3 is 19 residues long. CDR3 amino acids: CASSPRETGTSGYTGELFF. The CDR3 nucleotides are TGTGCCAGCTCACCAAGGGAGACCGGGACTAGCGGGTACACCGGGGAGCTGTTTTTT.

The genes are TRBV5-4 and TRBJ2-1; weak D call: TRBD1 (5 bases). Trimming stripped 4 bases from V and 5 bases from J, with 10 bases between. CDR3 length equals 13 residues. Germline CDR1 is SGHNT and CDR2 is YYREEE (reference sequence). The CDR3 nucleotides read TGTGCCAGCAGCCCCGACAGAGACAATGAGCAGTTCTTC. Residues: CASSPDRDNEQFF.

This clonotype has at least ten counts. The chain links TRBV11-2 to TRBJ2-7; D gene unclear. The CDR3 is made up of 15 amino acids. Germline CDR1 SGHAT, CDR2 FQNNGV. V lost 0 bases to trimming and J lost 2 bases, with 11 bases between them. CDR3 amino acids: CASSLEQFGTYEQYF. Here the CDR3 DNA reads TGTGCCAGCAGCTTAGAACAGTTCGGTACCTACGAGCAGTACTTC. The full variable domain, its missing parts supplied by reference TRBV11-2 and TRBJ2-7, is EAGVAQSPRYKIIEKRQSVAFWCNPISGHATLYWYQQILGQGPKLLIQFQNNGVVDDSQLPKDRFSAERLKGVDSTLKIQPAKLEDSAVYLCASSLEQFGTYEQYFGPGTRLTVT.

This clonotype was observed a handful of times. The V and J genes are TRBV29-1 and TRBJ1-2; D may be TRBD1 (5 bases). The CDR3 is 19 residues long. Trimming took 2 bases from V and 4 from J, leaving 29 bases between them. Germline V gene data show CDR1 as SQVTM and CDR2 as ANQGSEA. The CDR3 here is CSVEIGAGYLAEDPYGYTF. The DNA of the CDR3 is TGCAGCGTTGAAATTGGGGCAGGGTATTTAGCGGAGGACCCCTATGGCTACACCTTC.

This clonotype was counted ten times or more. The CDR3 DNA reads TGCGCCAGCAGCGTTGATAACTCCTACGAGCAGTACTTC. Residues: CASSVDNSYEQYF. The chain recombines TRBV5-1 with TRBJ2-7, with D uncertain. V lost 4 bases and J 0 bases, leaving 8 bases between the germline ends. CDR1 is SGHRS, CDR2 YFSETQ, per germline. This CDR3 has 13 residues.

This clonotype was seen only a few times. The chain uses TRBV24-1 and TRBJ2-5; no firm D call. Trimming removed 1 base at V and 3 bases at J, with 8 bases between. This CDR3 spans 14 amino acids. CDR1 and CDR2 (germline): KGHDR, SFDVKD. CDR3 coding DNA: TGTGCCACCAGTGATTTAGATAGCAAAGAGACCCAGTACTTC. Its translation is CATSDLDSKETQYF.

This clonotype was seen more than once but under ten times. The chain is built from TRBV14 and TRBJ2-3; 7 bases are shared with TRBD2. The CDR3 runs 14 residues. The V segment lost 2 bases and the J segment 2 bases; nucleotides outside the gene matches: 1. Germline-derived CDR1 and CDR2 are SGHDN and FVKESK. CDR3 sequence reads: CASSQLAATDTQYF. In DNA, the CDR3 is TGTGCCAGCAGCCAACTAGCGGCCACAGATACGCAGTATTTT.

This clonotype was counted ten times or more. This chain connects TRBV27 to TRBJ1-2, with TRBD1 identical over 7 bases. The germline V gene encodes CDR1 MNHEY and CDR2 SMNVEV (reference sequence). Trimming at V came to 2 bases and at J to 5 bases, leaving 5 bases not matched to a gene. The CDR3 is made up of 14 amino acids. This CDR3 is CASSLRPGGYGYTF. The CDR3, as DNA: TGTGCCAGCAGTTTACGACCAGGGGGGTATGGCTACACCTTC.

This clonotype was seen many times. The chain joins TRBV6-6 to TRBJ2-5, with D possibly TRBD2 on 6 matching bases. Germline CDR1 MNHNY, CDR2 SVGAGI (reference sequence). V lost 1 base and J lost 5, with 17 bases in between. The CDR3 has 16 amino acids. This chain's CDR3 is CASSYFGGGGRETQYF. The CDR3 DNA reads TGTGCCAGCAGTTACTTTGGGGGTGGAGGGCGGGAGACCCAGTACTTC.

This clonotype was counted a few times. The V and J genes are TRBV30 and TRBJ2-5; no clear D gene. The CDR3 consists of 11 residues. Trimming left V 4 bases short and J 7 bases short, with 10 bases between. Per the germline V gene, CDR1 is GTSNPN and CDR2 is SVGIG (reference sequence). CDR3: CAWNLGMTQYF. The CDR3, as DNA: TGTGCCTGGAATCTTGGGATGACCCAGTACTTC.

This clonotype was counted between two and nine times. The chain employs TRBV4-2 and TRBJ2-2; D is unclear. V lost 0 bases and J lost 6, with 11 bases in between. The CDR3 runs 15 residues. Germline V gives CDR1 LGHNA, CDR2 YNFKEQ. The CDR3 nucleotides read TGTGCCAGCAGCCAAGATAGACGGAGCTCCGGGGAGCTGTTTTTT. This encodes CASSQDRRSSGELFF.

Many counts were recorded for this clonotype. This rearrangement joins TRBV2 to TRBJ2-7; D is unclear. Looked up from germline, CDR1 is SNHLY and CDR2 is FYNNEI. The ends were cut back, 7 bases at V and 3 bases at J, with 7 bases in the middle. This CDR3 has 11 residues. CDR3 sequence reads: CASILGYEQYF. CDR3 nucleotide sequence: TGTGCCAGCATCTTGGGCTACGAGCAGTACTTC.

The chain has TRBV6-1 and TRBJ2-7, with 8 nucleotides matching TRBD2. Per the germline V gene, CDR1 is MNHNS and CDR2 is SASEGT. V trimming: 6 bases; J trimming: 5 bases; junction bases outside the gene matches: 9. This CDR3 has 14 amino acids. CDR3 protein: CASSRSGIFHEQYF. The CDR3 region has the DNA TGTGCCAGCAGCCGTAGCGGGATTTTCCACGAGCAGTACTTC.

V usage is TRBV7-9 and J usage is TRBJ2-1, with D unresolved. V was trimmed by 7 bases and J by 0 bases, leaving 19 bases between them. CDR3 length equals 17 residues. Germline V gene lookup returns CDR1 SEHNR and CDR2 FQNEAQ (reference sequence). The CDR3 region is CASTSTKKESSYNEQFF. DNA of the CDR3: TGTGCCAGCACCTCCACCAAGAAGGAAAGCTCCTACAATGAGCAGTTCTTC.

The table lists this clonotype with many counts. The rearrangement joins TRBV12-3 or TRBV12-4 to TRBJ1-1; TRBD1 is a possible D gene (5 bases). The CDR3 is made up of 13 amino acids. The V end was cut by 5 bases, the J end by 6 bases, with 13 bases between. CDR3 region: CASSAAGVAEAFF. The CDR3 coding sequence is TGTGCCAGCAGTGCGGCGGGGGTTGCTGAAGCTTTCTTT.

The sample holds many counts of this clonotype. In nucleotides, the CDR3 is TGTGCCAGCAGCCCACCACTGGGACTAGCGGGAAACACAGATACGCAGTATTTT. Translating gives CASSPPLGLAGNTDTQYF. The V gene is TRBV3-1, the J gene TRBJ2-3; 13 nucleotides match TRBD2. J gave up 2 bases and V 4 bases, and 9 bases lay outside the gene matches. There are 18 residues in the CDR3. Per the germline V gene, CDR1 is LGHDT and CDR2 is YNNKEL (reference sequence).

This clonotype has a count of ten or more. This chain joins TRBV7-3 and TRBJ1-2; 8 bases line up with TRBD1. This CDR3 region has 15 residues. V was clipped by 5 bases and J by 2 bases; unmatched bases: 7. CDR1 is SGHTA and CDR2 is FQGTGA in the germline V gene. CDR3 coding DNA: TGTGCCAGCAGCCCCGACAGGGGCTCCAACTATGGCTACACCTTC. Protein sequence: CASSPDRGSNYGYTF.

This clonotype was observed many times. The CDR3 sequence: CASSRPGLAGYNEQFF. The CDR3 DNA follows: TGTGCCAGCAGCCGGCCGGGACTAGCGGGCTACAATGAGCAGTTCTTC. The rearrangement joins TRBV14 to TRBJ2-1, with 12 positions matching TRBD2. The CDR3 totals 16 residues. Trimming removed 4 bases from V and 3 bases from J; junction bases left unmatched: 4. Germline CDR1 SGHDN, CDR2 FVKESK.

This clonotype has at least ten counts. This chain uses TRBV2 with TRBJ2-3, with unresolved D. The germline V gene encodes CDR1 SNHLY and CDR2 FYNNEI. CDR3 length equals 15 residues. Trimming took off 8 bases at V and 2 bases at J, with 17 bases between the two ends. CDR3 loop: CASGVEGTLTDTQYF. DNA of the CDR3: TGTGCCAGCGGGGTGGAAGGAACCCTCACAGATACGCAGTATTTT.

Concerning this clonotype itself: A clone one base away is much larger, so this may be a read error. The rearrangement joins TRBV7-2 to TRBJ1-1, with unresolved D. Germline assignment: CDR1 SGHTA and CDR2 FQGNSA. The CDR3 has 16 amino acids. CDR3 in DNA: TGTGCCAGCAGCCGTGGCCCGGGCTCCCTGAACACTGAAGCTTTGTTT. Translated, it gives CASSRGPGSLNTEALF.

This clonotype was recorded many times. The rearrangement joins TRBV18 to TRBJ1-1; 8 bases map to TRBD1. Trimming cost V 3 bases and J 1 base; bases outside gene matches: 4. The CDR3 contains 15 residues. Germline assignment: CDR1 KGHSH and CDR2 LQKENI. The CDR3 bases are TGTGCCAGCTCACCGGGACAGGAAACGAACACTGAAGCTTTCTTT. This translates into CASSPGQETNTEAFF.

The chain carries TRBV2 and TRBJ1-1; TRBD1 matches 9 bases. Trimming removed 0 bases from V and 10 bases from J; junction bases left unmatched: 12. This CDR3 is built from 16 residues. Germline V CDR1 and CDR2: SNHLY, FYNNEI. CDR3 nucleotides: TGTGCCAGCAGTGAAGCGCTCGGGGGGGACAGGGCTGTAGCTTTCTTT. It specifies CASSEALGGDRAVAFF.

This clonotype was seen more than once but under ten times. CDR3 nucleotides: TGCGCCAGCAGCCTGGGGGACAGCGGGGCCTACAATGAGCAGTTCTTC. It codes for CASSLGDSGAYNEQFF. The rearrangement uses TRBV5-1 and TRBJ2-1; either TRBD1 or TRBD2 may fit D (7 bases each). Germline V gene sequence: CDR1 SGHRS, CDR2 YFSETQ. The CDR3 consists of 16 residues. The V end was cut by 4 bases, the J end by 2 bases, with 16 bases between.

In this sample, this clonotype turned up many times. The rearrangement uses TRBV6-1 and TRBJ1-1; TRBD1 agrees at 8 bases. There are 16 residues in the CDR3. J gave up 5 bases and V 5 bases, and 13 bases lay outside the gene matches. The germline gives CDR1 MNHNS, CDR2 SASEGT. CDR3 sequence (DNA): TGTGCCAGCAGTTACAGCCCGGACAGGGCGAAAACTGAAGCTTTCTTT. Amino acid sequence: CASSYSPDRAKTEAFF.

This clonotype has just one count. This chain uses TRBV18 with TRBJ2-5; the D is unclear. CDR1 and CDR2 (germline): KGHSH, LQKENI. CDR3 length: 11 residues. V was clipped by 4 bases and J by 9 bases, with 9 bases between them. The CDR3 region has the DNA TGTGCCAGCTCACTCTCCGGCGCCCAGTACTTC. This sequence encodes CASSLSGAQYF.

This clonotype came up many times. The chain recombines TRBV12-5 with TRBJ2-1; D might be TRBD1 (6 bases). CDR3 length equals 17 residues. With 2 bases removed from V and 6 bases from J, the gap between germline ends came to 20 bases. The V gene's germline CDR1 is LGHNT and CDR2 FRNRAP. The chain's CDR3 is CASGLRGTSGFGNEQFF. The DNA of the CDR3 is TGTGCTAGTGGTTTGAGGGGGACATCTGGGTTTGGCAATGAGCAGTTCTTC.

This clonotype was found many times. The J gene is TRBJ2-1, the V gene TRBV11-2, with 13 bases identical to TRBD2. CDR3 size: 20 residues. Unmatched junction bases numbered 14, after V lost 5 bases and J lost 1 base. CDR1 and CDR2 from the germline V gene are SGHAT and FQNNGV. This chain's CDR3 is CASSQQGLAGMKRSYNEQFF. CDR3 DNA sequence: TGTGCCAGCAGCCAGCAGGGACTAGCGGGAATGAAGAGATCCTACAATGAGCAGTTCTTC.

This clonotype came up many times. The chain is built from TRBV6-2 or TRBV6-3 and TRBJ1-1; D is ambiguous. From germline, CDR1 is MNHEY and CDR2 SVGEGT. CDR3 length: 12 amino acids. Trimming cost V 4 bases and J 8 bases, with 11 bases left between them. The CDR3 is CASSFKDDEAFF. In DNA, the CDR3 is TGTGCCAGCAGTTTTAAGGACGACGAAGCTTTCTTT.

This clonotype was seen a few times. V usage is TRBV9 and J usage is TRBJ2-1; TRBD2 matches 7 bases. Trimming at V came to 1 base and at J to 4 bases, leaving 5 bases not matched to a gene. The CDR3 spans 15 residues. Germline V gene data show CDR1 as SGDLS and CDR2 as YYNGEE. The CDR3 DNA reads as TGTGCCAGCAGCGTAAGTGGCGGGAGTTACAATGAGCAGTTCTTC. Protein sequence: CASSVSGGSYNEQFF.